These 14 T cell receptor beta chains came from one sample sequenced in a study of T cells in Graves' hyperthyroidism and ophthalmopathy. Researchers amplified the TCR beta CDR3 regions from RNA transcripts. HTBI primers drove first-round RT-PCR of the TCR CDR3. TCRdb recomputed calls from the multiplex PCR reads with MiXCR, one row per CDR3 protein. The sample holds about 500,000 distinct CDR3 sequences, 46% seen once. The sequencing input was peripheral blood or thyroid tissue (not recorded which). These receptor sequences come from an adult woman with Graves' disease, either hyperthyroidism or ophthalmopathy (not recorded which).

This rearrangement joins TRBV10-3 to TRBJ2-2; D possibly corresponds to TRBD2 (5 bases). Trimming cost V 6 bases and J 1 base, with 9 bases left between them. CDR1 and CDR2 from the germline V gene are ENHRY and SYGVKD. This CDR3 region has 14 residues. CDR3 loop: CAISERQNTGELFF. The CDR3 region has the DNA TGTGCCATCAGCGAGCGGCAGAACACCGGGGAGCTGTTTTTT.

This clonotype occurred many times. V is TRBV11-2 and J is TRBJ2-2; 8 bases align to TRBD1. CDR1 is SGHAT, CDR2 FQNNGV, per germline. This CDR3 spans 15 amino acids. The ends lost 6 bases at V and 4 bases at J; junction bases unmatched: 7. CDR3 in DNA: TGTGCCAGCAGACCTGGACAGGGTGGCACCGGGGAGCTGTTTTTT. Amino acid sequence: CASRPGQGGTGELFF.

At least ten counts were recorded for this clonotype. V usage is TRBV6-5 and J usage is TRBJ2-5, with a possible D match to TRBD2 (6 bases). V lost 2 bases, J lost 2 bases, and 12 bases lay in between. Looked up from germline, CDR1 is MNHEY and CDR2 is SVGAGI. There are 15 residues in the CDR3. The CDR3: CASSYRHGGQETQYF. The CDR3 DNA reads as TGTGCCAGCAGTTACAGGCATGGGGGGCAAGAGACCCAGTACTTC.

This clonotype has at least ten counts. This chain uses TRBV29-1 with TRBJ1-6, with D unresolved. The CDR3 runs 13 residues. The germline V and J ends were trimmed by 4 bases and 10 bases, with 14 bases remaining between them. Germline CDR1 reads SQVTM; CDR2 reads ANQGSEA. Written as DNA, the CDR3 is TGCAGCGTTGGAGAGACGGTCAACTCACCCCTCCACTTT. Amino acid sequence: CSVGETVNSPLHF.

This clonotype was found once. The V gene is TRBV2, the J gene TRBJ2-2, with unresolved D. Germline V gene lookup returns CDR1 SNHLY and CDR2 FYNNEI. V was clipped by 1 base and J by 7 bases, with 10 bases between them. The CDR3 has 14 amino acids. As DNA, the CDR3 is TGTGCCAGCAGTGAAGAAGGGCGTTTCGGGGAGCTGTTTTTT. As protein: CASSEEGRFGELFF.

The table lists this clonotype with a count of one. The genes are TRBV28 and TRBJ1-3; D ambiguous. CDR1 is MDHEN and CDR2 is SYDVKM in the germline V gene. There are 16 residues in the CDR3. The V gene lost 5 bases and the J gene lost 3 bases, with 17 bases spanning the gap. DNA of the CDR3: TGTGCCAGCAGTACCCCCCATGAGGGTGGTGGAAACACCATATATTTT. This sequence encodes CASSTPHEGGGNTIYF.

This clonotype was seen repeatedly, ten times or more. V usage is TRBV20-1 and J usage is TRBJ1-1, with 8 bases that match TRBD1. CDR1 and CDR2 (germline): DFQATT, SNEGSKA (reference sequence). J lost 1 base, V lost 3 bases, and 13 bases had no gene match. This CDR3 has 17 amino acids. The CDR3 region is CSARLNGQGRGNTEAFF. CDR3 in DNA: TGCAGTGCTAGGTTAAACGGACAGGGCCGAGGGAACACTGAAGCTTTCTTT.

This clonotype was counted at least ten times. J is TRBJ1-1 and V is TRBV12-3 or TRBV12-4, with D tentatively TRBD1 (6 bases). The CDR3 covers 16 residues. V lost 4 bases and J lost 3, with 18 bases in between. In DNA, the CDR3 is TGTGCCAGCAGTTCCCTAAGCACAGGGTTCCACACTGAAGCTTTCTTT. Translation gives CASSSLSTGFHTEAFF.

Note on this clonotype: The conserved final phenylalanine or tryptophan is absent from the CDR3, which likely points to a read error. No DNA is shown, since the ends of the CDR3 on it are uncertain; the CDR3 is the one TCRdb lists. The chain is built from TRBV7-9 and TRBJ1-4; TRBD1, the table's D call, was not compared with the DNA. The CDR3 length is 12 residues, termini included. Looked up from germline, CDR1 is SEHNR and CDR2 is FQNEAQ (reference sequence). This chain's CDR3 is CASSSGQGSVFY.

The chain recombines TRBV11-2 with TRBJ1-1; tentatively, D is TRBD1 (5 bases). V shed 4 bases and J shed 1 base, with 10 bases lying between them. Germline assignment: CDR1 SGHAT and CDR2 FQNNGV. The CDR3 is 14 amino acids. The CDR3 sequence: CASSSQASNTEAFF. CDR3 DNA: TGTGCCAGCAGCTCACAGGCGTCGAACACTGAAGCTTTCTTT.

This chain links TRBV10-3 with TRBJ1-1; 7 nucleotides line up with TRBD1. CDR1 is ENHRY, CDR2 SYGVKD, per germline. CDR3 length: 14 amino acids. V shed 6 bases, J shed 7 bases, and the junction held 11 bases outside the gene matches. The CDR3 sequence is CAIRNEGAGGEAFF. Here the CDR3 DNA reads TGTGCCATCAGGAACGAGGGGGCAGGAGGTGAAGCTTTCTTT.

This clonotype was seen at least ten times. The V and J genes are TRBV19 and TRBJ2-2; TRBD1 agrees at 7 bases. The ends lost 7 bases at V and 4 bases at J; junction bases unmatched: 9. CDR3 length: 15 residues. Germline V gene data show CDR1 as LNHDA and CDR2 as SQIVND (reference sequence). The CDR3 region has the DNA TGTGCCAGTATTCTGAGGACAGGAGGCACCGGGGAGCTGTTTTTT. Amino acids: CASILRTGGTGELFF.

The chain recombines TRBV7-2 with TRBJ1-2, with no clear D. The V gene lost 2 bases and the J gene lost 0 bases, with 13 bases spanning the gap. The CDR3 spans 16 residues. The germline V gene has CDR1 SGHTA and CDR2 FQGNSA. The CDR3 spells CASSLRDGGTNYGYTF. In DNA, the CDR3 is TGTGCCAGCAGCTTAAGGGATGGCGGCACTAACTATGGCTACACCTTC.

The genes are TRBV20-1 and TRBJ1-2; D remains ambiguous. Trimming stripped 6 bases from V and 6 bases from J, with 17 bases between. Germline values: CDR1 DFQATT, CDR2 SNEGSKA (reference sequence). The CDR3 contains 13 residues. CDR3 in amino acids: CSARFEIGDGYTF. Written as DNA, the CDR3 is TGCAGTGCCCGATTTGAGATTGGGGATGGCTACACCTTC.